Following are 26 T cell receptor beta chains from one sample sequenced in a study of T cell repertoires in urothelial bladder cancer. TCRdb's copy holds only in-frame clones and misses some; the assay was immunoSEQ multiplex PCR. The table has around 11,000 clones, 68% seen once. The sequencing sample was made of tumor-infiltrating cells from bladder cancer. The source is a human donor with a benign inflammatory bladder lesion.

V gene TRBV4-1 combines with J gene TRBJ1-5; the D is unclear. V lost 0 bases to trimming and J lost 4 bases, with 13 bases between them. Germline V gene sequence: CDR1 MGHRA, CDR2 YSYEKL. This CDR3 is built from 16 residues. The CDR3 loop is CASSQDRPGENQPQHF. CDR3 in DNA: TGCGCCAGCAGCCAAGATCGGCCCGGGGAAAATCAGCCCCAGCATTTT.

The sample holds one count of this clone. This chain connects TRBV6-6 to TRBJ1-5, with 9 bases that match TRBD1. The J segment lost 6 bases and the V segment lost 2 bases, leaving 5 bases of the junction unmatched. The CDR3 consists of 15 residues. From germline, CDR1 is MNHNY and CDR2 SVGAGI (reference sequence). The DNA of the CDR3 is TGTGCCAGCAGTTACCCGGGACAGGGTAGTCAGCCCCAGCATTTT. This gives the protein CASSYPGQGSQPQHF.

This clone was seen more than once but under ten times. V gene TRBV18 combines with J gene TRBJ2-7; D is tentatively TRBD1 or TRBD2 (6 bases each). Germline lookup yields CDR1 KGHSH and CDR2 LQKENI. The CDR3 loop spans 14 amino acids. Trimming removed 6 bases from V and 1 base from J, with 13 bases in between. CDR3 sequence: CASSLRGASYEQYF. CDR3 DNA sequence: TGTGCCAGCTCCCTGAGGGGGGCGTCCTACGAGCAGTACTTC.

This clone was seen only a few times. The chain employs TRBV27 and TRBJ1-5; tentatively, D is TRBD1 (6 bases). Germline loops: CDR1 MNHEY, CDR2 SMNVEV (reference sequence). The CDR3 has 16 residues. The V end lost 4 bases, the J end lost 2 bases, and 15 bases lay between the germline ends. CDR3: CASSSDGGGGNQPQHF. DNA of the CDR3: TGTGCCAGCAGTTCCGATGGAGGGGGGGGCAATCAGCCCCAGCATTTT.

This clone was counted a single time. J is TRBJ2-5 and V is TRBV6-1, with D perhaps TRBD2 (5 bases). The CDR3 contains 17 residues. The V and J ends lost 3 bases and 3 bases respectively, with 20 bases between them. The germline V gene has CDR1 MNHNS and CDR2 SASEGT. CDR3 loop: CASSEWARGWQKETQYF. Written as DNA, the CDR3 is TGTGCCAGCAGTGAGTGGGCCCGAGGGTGGCAAAAAGAGACCCAGTACTTC.

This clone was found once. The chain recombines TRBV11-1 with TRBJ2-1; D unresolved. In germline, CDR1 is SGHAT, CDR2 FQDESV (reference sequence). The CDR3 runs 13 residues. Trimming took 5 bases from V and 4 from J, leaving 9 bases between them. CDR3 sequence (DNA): TGTGCCAGCAGCCCCGAGGAGTACAATGAGCAGTTCTTC. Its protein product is CASSPEEYNEQFF.

The CDR3 spells CASIITGGATEAFF. In nucleotides, the CDR3 is TGTGCCAGCATTATTACAGGGGGCGCAACTGAAGCTTTCTTT. The rearrangement links TRBV2 to TRBJ1-1, with 9 nucleotides matching TRBD1. Trimming cost V 7 bases and J 5 bases; bases outside gene matches: 8. The germline gives CDR1 SNHLY, CDR2 FYNNEI. This CDR3 comprises 14 residues.

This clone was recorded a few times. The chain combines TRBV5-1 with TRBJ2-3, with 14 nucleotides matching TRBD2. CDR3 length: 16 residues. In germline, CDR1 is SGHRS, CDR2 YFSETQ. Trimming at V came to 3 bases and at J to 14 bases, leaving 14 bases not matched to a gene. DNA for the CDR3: TGCGCCAGCAGCTACAACGCCGGGACTAGCGGGGGCCACCGGTATTTT. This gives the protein CASSYNAGTSGGHRYF.

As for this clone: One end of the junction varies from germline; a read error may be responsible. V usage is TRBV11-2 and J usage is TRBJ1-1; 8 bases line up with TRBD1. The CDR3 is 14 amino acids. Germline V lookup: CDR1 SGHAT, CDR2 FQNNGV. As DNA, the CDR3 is TGTGCCAGCAGTTTAGGACAGGGCCACACTGAAGCTTTCTTT. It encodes CASSLGQGHTEAFF.

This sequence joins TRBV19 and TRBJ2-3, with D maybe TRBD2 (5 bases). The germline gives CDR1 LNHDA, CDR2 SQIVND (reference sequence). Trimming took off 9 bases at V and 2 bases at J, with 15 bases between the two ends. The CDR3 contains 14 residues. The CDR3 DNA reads TGTGCCAGCCGGAGCGGTTCATTCACAGATACGCAGTATTTT. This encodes CASRSGSFTDTQYF.

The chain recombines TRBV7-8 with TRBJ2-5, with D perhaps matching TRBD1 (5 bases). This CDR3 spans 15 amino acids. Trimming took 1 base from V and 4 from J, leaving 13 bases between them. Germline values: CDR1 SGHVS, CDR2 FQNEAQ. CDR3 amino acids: CASSLGGIVRETQYF. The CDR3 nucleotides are TGTGCCAGCAGCTTAGGGGGCATCGTGAGAGAGACCCAGTACTTC.

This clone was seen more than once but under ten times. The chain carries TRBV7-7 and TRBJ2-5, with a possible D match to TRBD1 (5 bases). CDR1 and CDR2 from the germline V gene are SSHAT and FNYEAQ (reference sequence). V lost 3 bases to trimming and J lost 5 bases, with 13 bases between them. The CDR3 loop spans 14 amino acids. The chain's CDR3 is CASSFLGDGETQYF. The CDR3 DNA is TGTGCCAGCAGCTTTTTAGGGGATGGGGAGACCCAGTACTTC.

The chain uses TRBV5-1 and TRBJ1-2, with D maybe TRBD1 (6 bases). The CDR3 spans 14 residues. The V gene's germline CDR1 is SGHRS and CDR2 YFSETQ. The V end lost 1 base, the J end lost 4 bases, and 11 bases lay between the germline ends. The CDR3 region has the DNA TGCGCCAGCAGCTTGCCCGGGACAACCTATGGCTACACCTTC. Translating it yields CASSLPGTTYGYTF.

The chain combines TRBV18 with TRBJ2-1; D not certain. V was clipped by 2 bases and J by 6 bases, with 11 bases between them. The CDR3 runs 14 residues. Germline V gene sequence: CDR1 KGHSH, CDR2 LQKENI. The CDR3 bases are TGTGCCAGCTCACCAATAGAGCCTATCAATGAGCAGTTCTTC. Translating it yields CASSPIEPINEQFF. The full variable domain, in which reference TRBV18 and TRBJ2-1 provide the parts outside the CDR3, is NAGVMQNPRHLVRRRGQEARLRCSPMKGHSHVYWYRQLPEEGLKFMVYLQKENIIDESGMPKERFSAEFPKEGPSILRIQQVVRGDSAAYFCASSPIEPINEQFFGPGTRLTVL.

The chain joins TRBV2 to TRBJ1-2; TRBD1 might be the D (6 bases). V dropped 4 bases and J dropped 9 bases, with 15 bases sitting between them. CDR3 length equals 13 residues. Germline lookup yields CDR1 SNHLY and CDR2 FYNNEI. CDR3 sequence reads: CASSVNRETRYTF. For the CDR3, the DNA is TGTGCCAGCAGTGTCAACAGGGAGACGCGCTACACCTTC.

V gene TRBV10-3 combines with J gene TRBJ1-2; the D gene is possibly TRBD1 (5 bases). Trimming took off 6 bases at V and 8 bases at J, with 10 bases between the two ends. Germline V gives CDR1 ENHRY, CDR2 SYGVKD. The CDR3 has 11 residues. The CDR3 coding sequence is TGTGCCATCAGCCAGGGAGGCGGCTACACCTTC. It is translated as CAISQGGGYTF.

DNA of the CDR3: TGTGCCTGGACAACGGACAGCAACTATGGCTACACCTTC. Translation gives CAWTTDSNYGYTF. This chain links TRBV30 with TRBJ1-2; D is possibly TRBD1 (6 bases). With 4 bases removed from V and 2 bases from J, the gap between germline ends came to 11 bases. The CDR3 consists of 13 residues. Per the germline V gene, CDR1 is GTSNPN and CDR2 is SVGIG (reference sequence).

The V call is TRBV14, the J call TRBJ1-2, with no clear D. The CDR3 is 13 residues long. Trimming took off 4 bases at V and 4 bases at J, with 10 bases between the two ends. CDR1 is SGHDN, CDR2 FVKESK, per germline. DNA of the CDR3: TGTGCCAGCAGCCCCGGCGGCCTCTATGGCTACACCTTC. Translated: CASSPGGLYGYTF. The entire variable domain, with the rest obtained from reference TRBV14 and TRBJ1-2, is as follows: EAGVTQFPSHSVIEKGQTVTLRCDPISGHDNLYWYRRVMGKEIKFLLHFVKESKQDESGMPNNRFLAERTGGTYSTLKVQPAELEDSGVYFCASSPGGLYGYTFGSGTRLTVV.

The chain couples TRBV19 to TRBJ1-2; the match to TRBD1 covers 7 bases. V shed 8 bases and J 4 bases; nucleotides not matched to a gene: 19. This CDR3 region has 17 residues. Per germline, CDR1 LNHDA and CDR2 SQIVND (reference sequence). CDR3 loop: CASGEGQTMGFVYGYTF. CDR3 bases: TGTGCCAGTGGGGAGGGACAGACCATGGGATTTGTCTATGGCTACACCTTC.

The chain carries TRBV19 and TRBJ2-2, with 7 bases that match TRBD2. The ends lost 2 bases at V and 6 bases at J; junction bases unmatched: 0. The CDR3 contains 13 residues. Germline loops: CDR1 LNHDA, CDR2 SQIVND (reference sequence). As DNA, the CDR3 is TGTGCCAGTAGTATACGGGAGGCCGGGGAGCTGTTTTTT. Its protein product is CASSIREAGELFF.

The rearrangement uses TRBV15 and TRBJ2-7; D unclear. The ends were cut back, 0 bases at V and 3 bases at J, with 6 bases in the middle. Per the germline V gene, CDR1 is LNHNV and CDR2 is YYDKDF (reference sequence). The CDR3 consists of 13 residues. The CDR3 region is CATSRDPIYEQYF. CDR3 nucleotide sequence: TGTGCCACCAGCAGAGATCCCATCTACGAGCAGTACTTC.

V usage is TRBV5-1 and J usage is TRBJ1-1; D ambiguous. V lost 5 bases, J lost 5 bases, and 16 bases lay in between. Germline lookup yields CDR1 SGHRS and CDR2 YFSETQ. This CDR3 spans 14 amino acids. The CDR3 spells CASSTTAGGTEAFF. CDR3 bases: TGCGCCAGCAGTACGACCGCAGGAGGGACTGAAGCTTTCTTT.

This chain's CDR3 is CASSYSRGGNTEAFF. CDR3 coding DNA: TGTGCCAGCAGTTACTCTCGTGGTGGGAACACTGAAGCTTTCTTT. The rearrangement uses TRBV6-6 and TRBJ1-1; D ambiguous. Trimming cost V 0 bases and J 1 base, with 9 bases left between them. This CDR3 is 15 amino acids long. Germline V gives CDR1 MNHNY, CDR2 SVGAGI (reference sequence).

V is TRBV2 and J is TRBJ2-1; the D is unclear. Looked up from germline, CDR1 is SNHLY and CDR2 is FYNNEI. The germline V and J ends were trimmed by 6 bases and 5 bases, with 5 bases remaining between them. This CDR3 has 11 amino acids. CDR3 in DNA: TGTGCCAGCAGCCGACACAATGAGCAGTTCTTC. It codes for CASSRHNEQFF.

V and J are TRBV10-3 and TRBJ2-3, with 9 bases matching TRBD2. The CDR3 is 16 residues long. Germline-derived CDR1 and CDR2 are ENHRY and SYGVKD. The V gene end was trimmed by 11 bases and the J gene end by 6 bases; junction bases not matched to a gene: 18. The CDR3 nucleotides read TGTGCCGTCCGCCCTAGCGGGGTACAAACCTCCGATACGCAGTATTTT. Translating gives CAVRPSGVQTSDTQYF.

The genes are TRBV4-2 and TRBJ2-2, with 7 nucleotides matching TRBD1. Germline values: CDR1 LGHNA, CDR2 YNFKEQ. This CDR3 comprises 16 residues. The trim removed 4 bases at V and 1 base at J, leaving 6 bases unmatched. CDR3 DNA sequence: TGTGCCAGCAGCCGAACAGGGGCTCGGAACACCGGGGAGCTGTTTTTT. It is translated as CASSRTGARNTGELFF.